This is a list of T cell receptor beta chains from one sample in a study of cytomegalovirus exposure and HLA in healthy donors. Generated by immunoSEQ multiplex PCR, the TCRdb table keeps only in-frame clones and is missing some. The sample lists roughly 150,000 clones, roughly 80% seen once, with 1.4% in the top ten. The sequenced sample was PBMCs. The receptors were gathered from a male donor in good health and CMV-seronegative. The CDR3 runs from the conserved cysteine through the conserved F or W. The D gene is left open where the match is weak. For some rows the clone size is stated as once, few or many, or as a class when expanded; others skip it.

clone_size	v_call	j_call	d_call	cdr3_aa	cdr3_nt
NA	TRBV6-1	TRBJ2-7	NA	CASSYPDIDYEQYF	TGTGCCAGCAGTTATCCGGACATCGACTACGAGCAGTACTTC
NA	TRBV5-1	TRBJ2-5	NA	CASSFRQETQYF	TGCGCCAGCAGCTTTAGACAAGAGACCCAGTACTTC
NA	TRBV30	TRBJ2-2	NA	CAWSVPVSLNTGELFF	TGTGCCTGGAGTGTACCAGTTAGCTTGAACACCGGGGAGCTGTTTTTT
NA	TRBV6-5	TRBJ2-1	NA	CASKIWGAYEQFF	TGTGCCAGCAAGATATGGGGCGCATATGAGCAGTTCTTC
NA	TRBV5-1	TRBJ1-4	NA	CASSFSGEPNEKLFF	TGCGCCAGCAGCTTTTCCGGGGAACCTAATGAAAAACTGTTTTTT
NA	TRBV7-2	TRBJ2-5	TRBD2	CASSFPPGGRETQYF	TGTGCCAGCAGCTTTCCTCCGGGGGGGAGAGAGACCCAGTACTTC
NA	TRBV5-1	TRBJ2-5	NA	CASSGDQETQYF	TGCGCCTCTTCAGGCGACCAAGAGACCCAGTACTTC
NA	TRBV5-1	TRBJ1-2	TRBD1	CASSSTGDGYGYTF	TGCGCCAGCAGCTCGACAGGGGACGGCTATGGCTACACCTTC
NA	TRBV4-2	TRBJ2-7	NA	CASSQRDSQTYEQYF	TGTGCCAGCAGCCAGAGGGATTCCCAGACCTACGAGCAGTACTTC
NA	TRBV6-1	TRBJ1-4	NA	CASSVPGLPNEKLFF	TGTGCCAGCAGTGTACCGGGACTGCCTAATGAAAAACTGTTTTTT
NA	TRBV9	TRBJ2-7	TRBD2	CASSGTGTSVNEQYF	TGTGCCAGCAGCGGCACCGGGACTAGCGTAAACGAGCAGTACTTC
few	TRBV4-3	TRBJ2-1	TRBD2	CASSQDGLAGRNEQFF	TGCGCCAGCAGCCAAGACGGACTAGCGGGGAGGAATGAGCAGTTCTTC
once	TRBV9	TRBJ2-7	NA	CASSADRSYEQYF	TGTGCCAGCAGCGCGGACAGATCCTACGAGCAGTACTTC
NA	TRBV7-8	TRBJ2-5	NA	CASRRSKEETQYF	TGTGCCAGCAGACGGAGTAAGGAGGAGACCCAGTACTTC
few	TRBV28	TRBJ2-1	TRBD1	CASGVSGQAIYNEQFF	TGTGCCAGCGGGGTTTCCGGACAGGCCATCTACAATGAGCAGTTCTTC
NA	TRBV5-6	TRBJ2-7	TRBD2	CASSLVDLAGSYEQYF	TGTGCCAGCAGCTTGGTGGATCTAGCGGGTTCCTACGAGCAGTACTTC
NA	TRBV6-1	TRBJ1-3	NA	CATRSGSSSGNTIYF	TGTGCCACCCGGAGTGGTTCCTCCTCTGGAAACACCATATATTTT
NA	TRBV4-1	TRBJ1-6	NA	CASSQAAGGTSYNSPLHF	TGCGCCAGCAGCCAAGCTGCGGGGGGCACCTCCTATAATTCACCCCTCCACTTT
NA	TRBV9	TRBJ2-3	TRBD1	CASNHGDRGPDTQYF	TGTGCCAGCAATCATGGGGACAGGGGACCAGATACGCAGTATTTT
few	TRBV19	TRBJ1-5	TRBD1	CASSMGTGLSNQPQHF	TGTGCCAGTAGTATGGGGACAGGGCTTAGCAATCAGCCCCAGCATTTT
NA	TRBV28	TRBJ1-1	NA	CASIKPRGGASTEAFF	TGTGCCAGCATCAAGCCGAGGGGGGGGGCGAGCACTGAAGCTTTCTTT
NA	TRBV30	TRBJ2-5	TRBD2	CAWTRTSGRQETQYF	TGTGCCTGGACCAGGACTAGCGGGAGGCAGGAGACCCAGTACTTC
NA	TRBV28	TRBJ2-1	TRBD2	CASSSTDPGGNEQFF	TGTGCCAGCAGTTCCACGGACCCGGGGGGGAATGAGCAGTTCTTC
NA	TRBV4-3	TRBJ2-7	TRBD2	CASSPSSGVNYEQYF	TGCGCCAGCAGCCCCTCTAGCGGGGTGAACTACGAGCAGTACTTC
NA	TRBV6-5	TRBJ2-7	TRBD2	CASSPNPSGSYEQYF	TGTGCCAGCAGCCCCAACCCTAGCGGGTCCTACGAGCAGTACTTC
NA	TRBV5-1	TRBJ1-4	NA	CASSFFGATNEKLFF	TGCGCCAGCAGCTTTTTCGGGGCAACTAATGAAAAACTGTTTTTT
NA	TRBV5-4	TRBJ1-2	TRBD1	CASSFSDRDHGYTF	TGTGCCAGCAGCTTCTCGGACAGGGATCATGGCTACACCTTC
once	TRBV30	TRBJ2-3	TRBD2	CAWRIGRSDTQYF	TGTGCCTGGAGAATCGGGAGGTCAGATACGCAGTATTTT
NA	TRBV6-5	TRBJ2-2	TRBD2	CASSYSGGAGELFF	TGTGCCAGCAGTTACTCGGGAGGGGCCGGGGAGCTGTTTTTT
NA	TRBV28	TRBJ2-1	TRBD2	CASSAGLATYNEQFF	TGTGCCAGCAGTGCCGGACTAGCGACCTACAATGAGCAGTTCTTC
NA	TRBV6-6	TRBJ1-2	NA	CASTPGGSRGYTF	TGTGCCAGCACCCCTGGTGGGAGTCGTGGCTACACCTTC
NA	TRBV5-1	TRBJ2-7	TRBD1	CASSLTGGNYEQYF	TGCGCCAGCAGCTTGACAGGGGGCAACTACGAGCAGTACTTC
NA	TRBV5-1	TRBJ2-7	TRBD2	CASSFGGGAEEQYF	TGCGCCAGCAGCTTCGGCGGGGGGGCGGAGGAGCAGTACTTC
NA	TRBV9	TRBJ2-7	NA	CASSVAEGAYEQYF	TGTGCCAGCAGCGTAGCAGAGGGGGCCTACGAGCAGTACTTC
NA	TRBV29-1	TRBJ1-1	NA	CSVGLGGRNVNTEAFF	TGCAGCGTTGGTTTGGGGGGGCGGAATGTGAACACTGAAGCTTTCTTT
few	TRBV28	TRBJ1-5	NA	CASNGRRGQYSNQPQHF	TGTGCCAGCAATGGGAGGCGGGGCCAATATAGCAATCAGCCCCAGCATTTT
NA	TRBV7-2	TRBJ1-5	NA	CASSLRGIRNQPQHF	TGTGCCAGCAGCTTACGGGGTATACGCAATCAGCCCCAGCATTTT
NA	TRBV7-2	TRBJ2-1	NA	CASSVQEGEQFF	TGTGCCAGCAGCGTACAGGAAGGTGAGCAGTTCTTC
NA	TRBV6-1	TRBJ2-7	NA	CASSLAGREQYF	TGTGCCAGCAGTTTGGCTGGTCGCGAGCAGTACTTC
NA	TRBV28	TRBJ1-4	TRBD1	CASSRDRGTRQEKLFF	TGTGCCAGCAGTCGGGACAGGGGAACGCGACAGGAAAAACTGTTTTTT
NA	TRBV29-1	TRBJ1-1	TRBD1	CSVGGTGGTEAFF	TGCAGCGTTGGTGGGACAGGGGGAACTGAAGCTTTCTTT
NA	TRBV7-2	TRBJ1-4	NA	CASSFTFNEKLFF	TGTGCCAGCAGCTTCACATTTAATGAAAAACTGTTTTTT
NA	TRBV6-6	TRBJ1-2	NA	CASSSQPGLNYGYTF	TGTGCCAGCAGTTCCCAACCGGGACTCAACTATGGCTACACCTTC
NA	TRBV11-3	TRBJ2-1	TRBD2	CASSFASGGRNEQFF	TGTGCCAGCAGCTTTGCTAGCGGGGGCAGGAATGAGCAGTTCTTC
few	TRBV15	TRBJ1-2	NA	CATSRDLRIPERGGYTF	TGTGCCACCAGCAGAGATCTTCGGATCCCGGAAAGAGGTGGCTACACCTTC
NA	TRBV4-3	TRBJ1-4	NA	CASSPGSTNEKLFF	TGCGCCAGCAGTCCAGGGTCAACTAATGAAAAACTGTTTTTT
NA	TRBV13	TRBJ1-1	NA	CASSLLEGLNTEAFF	TGTGCCAGCAGCTTATTGGAGGGGCTAAACACTGAAGCTTTCTTT
once	TRBV2	TRBJ2-7	TRBD2	CASSGELAGLLYEQYF	TGTGCCAGCAGTGGGGAACTAGCGGGGCTGCTCTACGAGCAGTACTTC
NA	TRBV14	TRBJ2-5	TRBD1	CASSQRQGRTETQYF	TGTGCCAGCAGCCAACGACAGGGGAGAACAGAGACCCAGTACTTC
NA	TRBV6-6	TRBJ2-7	NA	CASSSQGPYEQYF	TGTGCCAGCAGTTCTCAGGGTCCCTACGAGCAGTACTTC
NA	TRBV28	TRBJ2-7	TRBD1	CASSYRGTYSYEQYF	TGTGCCAGCAGTTACAGGGGGACGTATTCCTACGAGCAGTACTTC
NA	TRBV29-1	TRBJ2-1	TRBD2	CSVNSGRAPYNEQFF	TGCAGCGTGAATAGCGGGAGGGCCCCCTACAATGAGCAGTTCTTC
NA	TRBV9	TRBJ2-3	TRBD1	CASSPTWTGVGTDTQYF	TGTGCCAGCAGCCCTACTTGGACAGGGGTGGGGACAGATACGCAGTATTTT